Below are 29 T cell receptor beta chains sequenced from a single sample in a study of blood T cells in healthy people across ages. The second PCR ran roughly 6 to 11 cycles with a sample-barcoded 5' primer and J-beta primers. TCRdb recomputed calls from the 5' RACE reads with MiXCR, one row per CDR3 protein. The profile shows over a million distinct CDR3 sequences, approximately 59% of them singletons. The sequencing sample was made of blood. Every receptor here comes from a young man in good health.

The chain is built from TRBV4-2 and TRBJ2-5; the D is unclear. This CDR3 has 11 amino acids. Germline V gene sequence: CDR1 LGHNA, CDR2 YNFKEQ. V lost 1 base and J lost 13, with 10 bases in between. For the CDR3, the DNA is TGTGCCAGCAGCCAAGGAGGAAACGTGTACTTC. This gives the protein CASSQGGNVYF.

Comment on this clonotype: At one of its ends the junction is not consistent with the germline gene, which may arise from a read error. The chain employs TRBV4-1 and TRBJ2-3; D assignment may be TRBD1 or TRBD2 (6 bases each). The CDR3 length is 15 residues. Germline loops: CDR1 MGHRA, CDR2 YSYEKL. The CDR3, as DNA: TGCGCCGGCAGCCAGGGGAGCGGGAGCACAGATACGCAGTATTTT. Translating it yields CAGSQGSGSTDTQYF.

As regards this clonotype: A much larger clone lies a single base off, so this may be a read error. This CDR3 reads CATSDSSQNYGYTF. Written as DNA, the CDR3 is TGTGCCACCAGTGATTCATCACAGAACTATGGCTACACCTTC. This sequence joins TRBV24-1 and TRBJ1-2; D not certain. The V gene's germline CDR1 is KGHDR and CDR2 SFDVKD. The CDR3 contains 14 residues. Trimming left V 2 bases short and J 2 bases short, with 8 bases between.

The chain links TRBV11-2 to TRBJ2-1; TRBD2 agrees at 7 bases. The J segment lost 4 bases and the V segment lost 4 bases, leaving 10 bases of the junction unmatched. Germline V gives CDR1 SGHAT, CDR2 FQNNGV. The CDR3 runs 16 residues. The CDR3 nucleotides are TGTGCCAGCAGCTCCCATCGGGACTACAATTACAATGAGCAGTTCTTC. This gives the protein CASSSHRDYNYNEQFF.

The count of this clonotype is one. The chain has TRBV7-9 and TRBJ1-4, with D possibly matching TRBD1 (6 bases). The length of the CDR3 is 14 residues. The germline V gene has CDR1 SEHNR and CDR2 FQNEAQ (reference sequence). V lost 2 bases and J 6 bases, leaving 10 bases between the germline ends. DNA for the CDR3: TGTGCCAGCAGCTTAACAGGGACTTATGAAAAACTGTTTTTT. Amino acids: CASSLTGTYEKLFF.

This clonotype turned up a few times. The rearrangement links TRBV25-1 to TRBJ2-1; no clear D gene. The CDR3 is 11 residues long. Germline lookup yields CDR1 MGHDK and CDR2 SYGVNS. The V end was cut by 7 bases, the J end by 9 bases, with 10 bases between. CDR3 sequence reads: CASTLMGEQFF. In DNA form, the CDR3 reads TGTGCCAGCACTCTGATGGGTGAGCAGTTCTTC.

The chain joins TRBV20-1 to TRBJ2-4; D gene uncertain. V was pared by 6 bases and J by 9 bases, with 27 bases between. The CDR3 is 16 residues long. The germline V gene encodes CDR1 DFQATT and CDR2 SNEGSKA (reference sequence). CDR3 amino acids: CSAESSGEQTRPIQYF. The CDR3 DNA reads as TGCAGTGCCGAATCCTCCGGCGAACAGACACGACCCATTCAGTACTTC.

The chain carries TRBV20-1 and TRBJ2-1; D ambiguous. Germline assignment: CDR1 DFQATT and CDR2 SNEGSKA (reference sequence). V was pared by 1 base and J by 3 bases, with 16 bases between. This CDR3 is built from 16 residues. Here the CDR3 DNA reads TGCAGTGCTAGAGGGGGTACTCTCTCACTCTACAATGAGCAGTTCTTC. It yields the protein CSARGGTLSLYNEQFF.

V usage is TRBV6-5 and J usage is TRBJ1-4, with TRBD1 matching 7 bases. CDR1 and CDR2 (germline): MNHEY, SVGAGI. CDR3 length equals 15 residues. Losses at the gene ends were 4 bases for V and 8 bases for J; bases not matched to a gene: 10. The CDR3 reads CASSSSRGFDEKLFF. CDR3 coding DNA: TGTGCCAGCAGTTCGTCCAGGGGGTTTGACGAAAAACTGTTTTTT.

V is TRBV13 and J is TRBJ1-4; no clear D. CDR1 is PRHDT, CDR2 FYEKMQ, per germline (reference sequence). This CDR3 has 16 amino acids. V lost 6 bases and J 9 bases, leaving 23 bases between the germline ends. The CDR3 DNA sequence: TGTGCCAGCAGTGATTTATCCGGGCCGGTGAATAAAAAACTGTTTTTT. Amino acid sequence: CASSDLSGPVNKKLFF. The whole variable domain, filled in from reference TRBV13 and TRBJ1-4, reads AAGVIQSPRHLIKEKRETATLKCYPIPRHDTVYWYQQGPGQDPQFLISFYEKMQSDKGSIPDRFSAQQFSDYHSELNMSSLELGDSALYFCASSDLSGPVNKKLFFGSGTQLSVL.

This clonotype came up a few times. The J gene is TRBJ2-7, the V gene TRBV29-1, with no clear D. Trimming left V 4 bases short and J 0 bases short, with 10 bases between. There are 13 residues in the CDR3. Germline CDR1 is SQVTM and CDR2 is ANQGSEA. The CDR3 coding sequence is TGCAGCGTTGTTGTCAGAAGCTCCTACGAGCAGTACTTC. Translating it yields CSVVVRSSYEQYF.

This clonotype occurred a few times. The chain carries TRBV2 and TRBJ2-3, with D maybe TRBD2 (6 bases). From germline, CDR1 is SNHLY and CDR2 FYNNEI. CDR3 length: 15 amino acids. V lost 8 bases to trimming and J lost 2 bases, with 17 bases between them. CDR3 amino acids: CASLLLAPFTDTQYF. The CDR3 DNA follows: TGTGCCAGCCTGCTACTAGCTCCTTTCACAGATACGCAGTATTTT.

The rearrangement links TRBV20-1 to TRBJ2-5, with TRBD1 as a possible D gene (5 bases). TRBJ2-7 explains the end of the DNA better; the J call may be wrong. The V gene's germline CDR1 is DFQATT and CDR2 SNEGSKA (reference sequence). The CDR3 runs to 14 residues. CDR3 loop: CSARDRRADYEQYF. The CDR3 DNA is TGCAGTGCTAGAGATCGCAGGGCCGATTACGAGCAGTACTTC.

On this clonotype itself: The junction differs from germline at one of its ends, possibly a read error. The rearrangement joins TRBV6-5 to TRBJ1-4, with TRBD1 matching over 7 bases. The germline gives CDR1 MNHEY, CDR2 SVGAGI. The CDR3 has 13 residues. CDR3 protein: CAGRGQPNEKLFF. CDR3 DNA: TGTGCCGGCAGGGGACAGCCTAATGAAAAACTGTTTTTT.

The genes are TRBV6-1 and TRBJ2-7; 7 bases map to TRBD2. This CDR3 has 13 amino acids. The germline V gene has CDR1 MNHNS and CDR2 SASEGT. The ends lost 1 base at V and 6 bases at J; junction bases unmatched: 3. The CDR3 reads CASSEGRGTEQYF. CDR3 coding DNA: TGTGCCAGCAGTGAAGGGCGGGGGACCGAGCAGTACTTC.

The J gene is TRBJ1-4, the V gene TRBV5-1; the D is unclear. Germline lookup yields CDR1 SGHRS and CDR2 YFSETQ. Trimming cost V 0 bases and J 3 bases, with 12 bases left between them. The CDR3 extends over 16 amino acids. The CDR3 nucleotides read TGCGCCAGCAGCTTGGCTAACAGTTATCCTAATGAAAAACTGTTTTTT. Its protein product is CASSLANSYPNEKLFF.

This clonotype showed up just once. CDR3 in amino acids: CASKQGRPGEQFF. In DNA, the CDR3 is TGTGCCAGCAAGCAGGGACGACCCGGTGAGCAGTTCTTC. This chain joins TRBV2 and TRBJ2-1, with D perhaps given as TRBD1 or TRBD2 (5 bases each). This CDR3 comprises 13 residues. Trimming cost V 7 bases and J 9 bases, with 16 bases left between them. Germline V gene sequence: CDR1 SNHLY, CDR2 FYNNEI.

The rearrangement joins TRBV29-1 to TRBJ2-1, with 7 bases aligning to TRBD1. The CDR3 length is 12 residues. J gave up 4 bases and V 6 bases, and 3 bases lay outside the gene matches. The V gene's germline CDR1 is SQVTM and CDR2 ANQGSEA. The CDR3 protein is CSVPQGYNEQFF. The CDR3 DNA reads as TGCAGCGTCCCACAGGGGTACAATGAGCAGTTCTTC.

The rearrangement joins TRBV10-1 to TRBJ2-2, with D uncertain. Near its end, the DNA agrees better with TRBJ2-3, so the J call may be wrong. The CDR3 loop spans 13 amino acids. Germline V gene lookup returns CDR1 WNHNN and CDR2 SYGVQD (reference sequence). Here the CDR3 DNA reads TGCGCCAGCAGTGAGATAATGGGGAATACGCAGTATTTT. Amino acid sequence: CASSEIMGNTQYF.

V gene TRBV10-3 combines with J gene TRBJ2-5; D unresolved. Germline values: CDR1 ENHRY, CDR2 SYGVKD. The CDR3 is 11 residues long. The V and J ends lost 7 bases and 5 bases respectively, with 8 bases between them. CDR3 protein: CAIKETETQYF. The CDR3 nucleotides read TGTGCCATCAAGGAGACGGAGACCCAGTACTTC.

The J gene is TRBJ2-2, the V gene TRBV9; D is undetermined. Germline V gives CDR1 SGDLS, CDR2 YYNGEE. The CDR3 consists of 14 residues. V lost 1 base and J 6 bases, leaving 10 bases between the germline ends. Written as DNA, the CDR3 is TGTGCCAGCAGCGTAAGAACTGAGGCCGGGGAGCTGTTTTTT. This codes for CASSVRTEAGELFF.

V is TRBV6-6 and J is TRBJ1-2; 9 bases are shared with TRBD1. The V segment lost 5 bases and the J segment 8 bases; nucleotides outside the gene matches: 12. The CDR3 spans 15 residues. Germline lookup yields CDR1 MNHNY and CDR2 SVGAGI (reference sequence). This CDR3 is CASSTRTGGAYGYTF. The CDR3 DNA is TGTGCCAGCAGTACACGAACAGGGGGCGCATACGGCTACACCTTC.

The gene calls are TRBV11-2 and TRBJ2-1, with D maybe TRBD1 (5 bases). This CDR3 has 13 residues. Germline CDR1 is SGHAT and CDR2 is FQNNGV. The V gene lost 7 bases and the J gene lost 7 bases, with 14 bases spanning the gap. The CDR3 nucleotides read TGTGCCAGCAACCTCTTAGGGGCGAATGAGCAGTTCTTC. Translated: CASNLLGANEQFF.

The gene calls are TRBV6-6 and TRBJ2-1; 13 positions match TRBD2. Germline V gene data show CDR1 as MNHNY and CDR2 as SVGAGI (reference sequence). The V gene end was trimmed by 5 bases and the J gene end by 6 bases; junction bases not matched to a gene: 4. The CDR3 runs 15 residues. The CDR3 region is CASSKTSGGANEQFF. The DNA for the CDR3 is TGTGCCAGCAGTAAAACTAGCGGGGGGGCCAATGAGCAGTTCTTC.

The chain employs TRBV28 and TRBJ2-7; 7 bases are a match to TRBD2. Germline V CDR1 and CDR2: MDHEN, SYDVKM. V lost 3 bases and J lost 3; bases outside the gene matches: 11. The CDR3 is made up of 16 amino acids. In nucleotides, the CDR3 is TGTGCCAGCAGTTTTAGCCCCGCGGGGGACCTCTACGAGCAGTACTTC. Protein product: CASSFSPAGDLYEQYF.

This clonotype was seen more than once but under ten times. The chain is built from TRBV10-3 and TRBJ1-1; D may be TRBD1 (6 bases). V was cut by 2 bases and J by 6 bases, with 13 bases left in between. Germline loops: CDR1 ENHRY, CDR2 SYGVKD. There are 14 residues in the CDR3. CDR3 nucleotides: TGTGCCATCAGTGAGCCAGGGGCCGTTCCTGAAGCTTTCTTT. Translated: CAISEPGAVPEAFF.

The rearrangement links TRBV7-9 to TRBJ1-1; 9 nucleotides agree with TRBD1. Looked up from germline, CDR1 is SEHNR and CDR2 is FQNEAQ (reference sequence). Losses at the gene ends were 4 bases for V and 7 bases for J; bases not matched to a gene: 10. The length of the CDR3 is 15 residues. This chain's CDR3 is CASSSGTGQAGEAFF. The CDR3 DNA is TGTGCCAGCAGCTCCGGGACAGGGCAGGCGGGTGAAGCTTTCTTT.

This clonotype appeared a single time. The chain recombines TRBV20-1 with TRBJ1-1, with D perhaps TRBD1 (5 bases). The CDR3 spans 13 residues. Trimming took off 2 bases at V and 3 bases at J, with 10 bases between the two ends. The V gene's germline CDR1 is DFQATT and CDR2 SNEGSKA (reference sequence). As DNA, the CDR3 is TGCAGTGCTAGATGGGGGGAGGACACTGAAGCTTTCTTT. It yields the protein CSARWGEDTEAFF.

The J gene is TRBJ2-3, the V gene TRBV2; no clear D. This CDR3 has 14 residues. CDR1 and CDR2 from the germline V gene are SNHLY and FYNNEI. V was clipped by 10 bases and J by 2 bases, with 16 bases between them. The CDR3 coding sequence is TGTGCCATAACGTCGATACTCCACACAGATACGCAGTATTTT. The encoded protein is CAITSILHTDTQYF.